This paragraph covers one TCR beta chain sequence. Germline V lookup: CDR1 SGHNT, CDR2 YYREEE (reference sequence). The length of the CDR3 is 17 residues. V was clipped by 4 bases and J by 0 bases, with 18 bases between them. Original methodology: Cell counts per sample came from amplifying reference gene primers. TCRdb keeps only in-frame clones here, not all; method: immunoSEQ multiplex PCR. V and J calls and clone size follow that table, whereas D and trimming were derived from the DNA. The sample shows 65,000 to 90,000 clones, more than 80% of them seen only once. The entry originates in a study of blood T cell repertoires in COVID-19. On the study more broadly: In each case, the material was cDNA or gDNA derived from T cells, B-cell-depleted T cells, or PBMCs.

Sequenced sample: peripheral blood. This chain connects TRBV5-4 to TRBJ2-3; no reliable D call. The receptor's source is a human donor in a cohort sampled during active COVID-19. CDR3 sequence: CASSLITSVPSTDTQYF. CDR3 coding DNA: TGTGCCAGCAGCCTTATCACCTCGGTACCTAGCACAGATACGCAGTATTTT.